Listed below are T cell receptor beta chains from one sample, sequenced in a study of T cell repertoires in cytomegalovirus infection. TCRdb reanalysed the reads using MiXCR and keeps one entry per CDR3 protein. The sample holds roughly 230,000 distinct CDR3 sequences; 22% are singletons and the top ten take around a sixth. The specimen was CD8+ T cells from PBMCs. The receptors were gathered from a human donor in good health (CMV status not recorded). Some clones in this sample may be carry-over from other donors' samples. CDR3s include the opening cysteine and the closing phenylalanine or tryptophan.

CDR3aa: CASRDRGNSPLHF
v_gene: TRBV2
j_gene: TRBJ1-6

CDR3aa: CASRSAGTSGNEQFF
v_gene: TRBV12-3/TRBV12-4
j_gene: TRBJ2-1

CDR3aa: CASNGQETYEQYF
v_gene: TRBV7-9
j_gene: TRBJ2-7

CDR3aa: CASSWVSTDTQYF
v_gene: TRBV27
j_gene: TRBJ2-3

CDR3aa: CASSESEGGENHDEQFF
v_gene: TRBV2
j_gene: TRBJ2-1

CDR3aa: CASSQGSGSYGYTF
v_gene: TRBV4-2
j_gene: TRBJ1-2

CDR3aa: CSATTGQNTEAFF
v_gene: TRBV20-1
j_gene: TRBJ1-1

CDR3aa: CASSLLTDTDTQYF
v_gene: TRBV28
j_gene: TRBJ2-3

CDR3aa: CASSSLRSGDTDTQYF
v_gene: TRBV7-4
j_gene: TRBJ2-3

CDR3aa: CASSLVGDSSYNEQFF
v_gene: TRBV7-2
j_gene: TRBJ2-1

CDR3aa: CASSFGLRDEQYF
v_gene: TRBV27
j_gene: TRBJ2-7

CDR3aa: CSAKRGSSYEQYF
v_gene: TRBV20-1
j_gene: TRBJ2-7

CDR3aa: CSARRGRDAEAFF
v_gene: TRBV20-1
j_gene: TRBJ1-1

CDR3aa: CASSMVASYGYTF
v_gene: TRBV19
j_gene: TRBJ1-2

CDR3aa: CASSYGVGYGYTF
v_gene: TRBV6-5
j_gene: TRBJ1-2

CDR3aa: CASSLTDSGGPELFF
v_gene: TRBV12-3/TRBV12-4
j_gene: TRBJ2-2

CDR3aa: CAGLWGVSTEAFF
v_gene: TRBV2
j_gene: TRBJ1-1

CDR3aa: CASRIRTEAFF
v_gene: TRBV4-1
j_gene: TRBJ1-1

CDR3aa: CASSQDVPTEGYTF
v_gene: TRBV3-1
j_gene: TRBJ1-2

CDR3aa: CASSLLADGTDTQYF
v_gene: TRBV5-1
j_gene: TRBJ2-3

CDR3aa: CASSPMGQGINEQYF
v_gene: TRBV12-3/TRBV12-4
j_gene: TRBJ2-7

CDR3aa: CASSFSPDTEAFF
v_gene: TRBV7-9
j_gene: TRBJ1-1

CDR3aa: CASTPVMAFF
v_gene: TRBV7-9
j_gene: TRBJ1-1

CDR3aa: CAISPRTGSSYNEQFF
v_gene: TRBV10-3
j_gene: TRBJ2-1

CDR3aa: CSVGPEDTYEQYF
v_gene: TRBV29-1
j_gene: TRBJ2-7

CDR3aa: CASSLVAGDDQETQYF
v_gene: TRBV7-6
j_gene: TRBJ2-5

CDR3aa: CASGPQGGGYTF
v_gene: TRBV7-9
j_gene: TRBJ1-2

CDR3aa: CASSLGAGTDTQYF
v_gene: TRBV7-2
j_gene: TRBJ2-3

CDR3aa: CASSIPGQALEGYTF
v_gene: TRBV19
j_gene: TRBJ1-2

CDR3aa: CATSSLPGRYNEQFF
v_gene: TRBV15
j_gene: TRBJ2-1

CDR3aa: CSARVPENEKLFF
v_gene: TRBV20-1
j_gene: TRBJ1-4